This T cell receptor (beta chain) was captured by sequencing in a study of blood T cell repertoires in COVID-19. Study-wide context: The origin of the acute and convalescent COVID-19 samples was the United States, Italy and Spain. PBMCs, B-cell-depleted T cells, or T cells were the source of the cDNA or gDNA that made up the material.

How the authors handled the data: Researchers report that nucleated cell counts were estimated from reference gene primer amplification. Method: immunoSEQ multiplex PCR; TCRdb's copy keeps in-frame clones and lacks some. V and J calls and clone size are copied from that table; D and trimming were computed from the DNA. The repertoire holds about 150,000 clones, with around 88% as singletons. Sequenced: peripheral blood. This clonotype was obtained from a human donor in a cohort sampled during active COVID-19.

CDR3 in amino acids: CASSYSRESQETQYF. For the CDR3, the DNA is TGTGCCAGCAGTTACTCGAGGGAAAGCCAAGAGACCCAGTACTTC. The genes are TRBV6-7 and TRBJ2-5, with D possibly TRBD2 on 5 matching bases. TRBV6-7 is an ORF, and what it does is uncertain. The CDR3 runs 15 residues. V lost 0 bases to trimming and J lost 1 base, with 9 bases between them.